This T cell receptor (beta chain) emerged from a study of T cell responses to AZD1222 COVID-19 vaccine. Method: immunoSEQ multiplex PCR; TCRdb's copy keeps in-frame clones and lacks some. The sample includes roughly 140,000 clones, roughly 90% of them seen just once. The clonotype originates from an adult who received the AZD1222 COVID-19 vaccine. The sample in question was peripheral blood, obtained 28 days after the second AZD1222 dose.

In DNA form, the CDR3 reads TGTGCCAGCAGCCCGGACACTGGCTCACCCCTCCACTTT. It is translated as CASSPDTGSPLHF. The rearrangement uses TRBV7-2 and TRBJ1-6, with D perhaps matching TRBD1 (5 bases). Germline CDR1 and CDR2: SGHTA and FQGNSA. The CDR3 runs to 13 residues. V was shortened by 5 bases and J by 10 bases, with 12 bases between the two germline ends.